Listed below are T cell receptor beta chains from one sample, sequenced in a study of CD8 T cells in Susac syndrome. TCRdb processed the immunoSEQ multiplex PCR reads anew with MiXCR; each CDR3 protein has one entry. The repertoire holds fewer than 150,000 distinct CDR3 sequences, approximately 95% seen once, with over 0.15% in the top ten. Sequencing used CD8+ T cells from PBMCs. These receptors all come from a human donor with Susac syndrome. Each CDR3 is given with its conserved first and last residue. The D gene is left open where the match is weak. Part of the rows lack a size; the others show once, few, many or a class for expanded clones.

clone_size d_call j_call v_call cdr3_aa cdr3_nt
NA TRBD2 TRBJ2-7 TRBV29-1 CSVVAGYLDEQYF TGCAGCGTTGTAGCGGGCTATCTAGACGAGCAGTACTTC
NA NA TRBJ1-1 TRBV27 CASSLSWHTEAFF TGTGCCAGCAGTTTATCATGGCACACTGAAGCTTTCTTT
NA NA TRBJ2-3 TRBV7-9 CAAPTDTTAQDTQYF TGTGCCGCCCCGACCGACACGACTGCGCAAGATACGCAGTATTTT
NA TRBD1 TRBJ1-4 TRBV29-1 CSVDPGQGDEKLFF TGCAGCGTTGATCCGGGACAGGGGGATGAAAAACTGTTTTTT
NA NA TRBJ2-7 TRBV5-1 CASRGRGESYEQYF TGCGCCAGCAGGGGACGGGGAGAGTCCTACGAGCAGTACTTC
NA NA TRBJ2-2 TRBV20-1 CSARDPMWESGELFF TGCAGTGCTAGAGATCCCATGTGGGAGTCCGGGGAGCTGTTTTTT
few TRBD1 TRBJ2-5 TRBV24-1 CATSEARGNGETQYF TGTGCCACCAGTGAAGCCAGGGGGAATGGGGAGACCCAGTACTTC
NA TRBD2 TRBJ2-2 TRBV19 CASSALALGGELFF TGTGCCAGTAGCGCACTAGCGTTGGGCGGGGAGCTGTTTTTT
NA TRBD1 TRBJ1-1 TRBV25-1 CASGTAVEAFF TGTGCCAGTGGGACAGCGGTTGAAGCTTTCTTT
NA TRBD2 TRBJ2-1 TRBV7-7 CASSLEILASHEQFF TGTGCTAGCAGCTTAGAGATACTAGCGTCCCATGAGCAGTTCTTC
NA TRBD1 TRBJ2-2 TRBV9 CASSGDRVLDSGELFF TGTGCCAGCAGCGGGGACAGGGTTCTTGACAGCGGGGAGCTGTTTTTT
NA NA TRBJ2-7 TRBV5-1 CASSSGDGSCDEQYF TGCGCCAGCAGCTCGGGGGACGGGAGTTGTGACGAGCAGTACTTC
NA NA TRBJ2-7 TRBV20-1 CSARGSLTPYEQYF TGCAGTGCTAGAGGCTCGCTTACACCCTACGAGCAGTACTTC
once TRBD2 TRBJ2-5 TRBV30 CAWSVGYRLAGEETQYF TGTGCCTGGAGTGTAGGCTACCGACTAGCGGGAGAAGAGACCCAGTACTTC
once NA TRBJ2-5 TRBV29-1 CSVEASMGTQYF TGCAGCGTTGAGGCCAGCATGGGGACCCAGTACTTC
NA NA TRBJ2-7 TRBV27 CASRYSGDSYEQYF TGTGCCAGCAGGTATAGCGGAGACTCCTACGAGCAGTACTTC
NA NA TRBJ1-1 TRBV29-1 CSVEEGIRWTEAFF TGCAGCGTTGAGGAGGGCATCCGATGGACTGAAGCTTTCTTT
NA NA TRBJ2-7 TRBV11-2 CASSLGPPGGYEQYF TGTGCCAGCAGCTTAGGGCCCCCGGGCGGGTACGAGCAGTACTTC
NA NA TRBJ2-7 TRBV12-5 CASGHHYEQYF TGTGCTAGTGGTCACCACTACGAGCAGTACTTC
NA TRBD1 TRBJ2-1 TRBV4-1 CASSHPGTDYNEQFF TGCGCCAGCAGCCACCCCGGGACAGACTACAATGAGCAGTTCTTC
NA TRBD1 TRBJ2-7 TRBV6-1 CASSQTPPATGRAYEQYF TGTGCCAGCAGCCAAACTCCACCGGCGACAGGGCGGGCTTACGAGCAGTACTTC
NA NA TRBJ1-5 TRBV5-4 CASSLGTAGEPQHF TGTGCCAGCAGCTTGGGAACTGCCGGGGAGCCCCAGCATTTT
NA NA TRBJ2-1 TRBV6-1 CASSSGQSFSGAIQSYNEQFF TGTGCCAGCAGCTCGGGACAGAGTTTTAGCGGGGCCATTCAGTCCTACAATGAGCAGTTCTTC
NA NA TRBJ2-6 TRBV24-1 CATSDLPGRSGANVLTF TGTGCCACCAGTGATCTCCCAGGTCGTTCTGGGGCCAACGTCCTGACTTTC
NA NA TRBJ2-1 TRBV14 CASSPMRQFLFSYNEQFF TGTGCCAGCAGCCCAATGAGGCAGTTCCTCTTCTCCTACAATGAGCAGTTCTTC
NA NA TRBJ1-2 TRBV29-1 CSVGGQDGYTF TGCAGCGTTGGCGGCCAGGACGGCTACACCTTC